This T cell receptor beta chain was sequenced in a study of blood T cell repertoires in COVID-19. Per the original data handling: Amplification with reference gene primers provided the estimates of nucleated cell counts. Produced via immunoSEQ multiplex PCR; TCRdb's table is partial and in-frame only. V, J and clone size are those of that table, while D and trimming were read from the DNA. Here the sample spans approximately 240,000 clones, more than 65% being singletons. The CDR3 contains 19 residues. With 4 bases clipped from V and 1 base from J, the junction kept 11 bases outside the gene matches. The germline CDR1 and CDR2 sequences are SGHRS and YFSETQ.

The sample was peripheral blood. The source is a woman aged 60-75 years with acute or convalescent COVID-19. The V and J genes are TRBV5-1 and TRBJ2-6, with TRBD1 identical over 10 bases. CDR3 nucleotides: TGCGCCAGCAGCCACAGCACCCGGGACAGGGGTTCTGGGGCCAACGTCCTGACTTTC. Amino acids: CASSHSTRDRGSGANVLTF.